The 23 T cell receptor beta chains below come from one sample, sequenced in a study of ipilimumab plus nivolumab after autologous stem cell transplantation. Here immunoSEQ multiplex PCR was the method, and the copy in TCRdb shows in-frame clones only, minus some. This sample has under 20,000 clones; 65% to 80% occur once, and the top ten carry 35%. Sequencing was performed on PBMCs, taken in a trial of ipilimumab plus nivolumab as post-transplant consolidation. The origin of the receptors is a male donor with diffuse large B-cell lymphoma.

This chain connects TRBV7-9 to TRBJ1-2; D unresolved. The germline V and J ends were trimmed by 1 base and 6 bases, with 21 bases remaining between them. The CDR3 has 17 residues. From germline, CDR1 is SEHNR and CDR2 FQNEAQ (reference sequence). This CDR3 reads CASSLGNYSFTSDGYTF. The CDR3 DNA sequence: TGTGCCAGCAGCTTAGGGAACTACAGTTTCACGTCGGATGGCTACACCTTC.

CDR3 DNA sequence: TGTGCCAGCAGCTTAGGGTCTAGCTCAATCTACGAGCAGTACTTC. Amino acids: CASSLGSSSIYEQYF. This rearrangement joins TRBV7-9 to TRBJ2-7, with a weak D call TRBD2 (5 bases). The V and J ends lost 1 base and 3 bases respectively, with 13 bases between them. The CDR3 runs 15 residues. Per the germline V gene, CDR1 is SEHNR and CDR2 is FQNEAQ (reference sequence).

There are a few counts of this clone. This sequence joins TRBV7-8 and TRBJ1-2; D remains unclear. Trimming shortened V by 1 base and J by 3 bases, and 12 bases separated the two germline ends. The germline V gene has CDR1 SGHVS and CDR2 FQNEAQ. The CDR3 totals 15 residues. The CDR3 DNA reads as TGTGCCAGCAGCTTAGAAGGCAGGACGTACTATGGCTACACCTTC. This encodes CASSLEGRTYYGYTF.

Only a few counts were recorded for this clone. The chain is built from TRBV9 and TRBJ2-1; the match to TRBD2 covers 9 bases. Looked up from germline, CDR1 is SGDLS and CDR2 is YYNGEE. The CDR3 loop spans 19 amino acids. V dropped 0 bases and J dropped 8; count of bases not matched to a gene: 18. The CDR3 loop is CASSVASASRGGVSHEQFF. As DNA, the CDR3 is TGTGCCAGCAGCGTAGCTTCGGCCTCGCGGGGGGGTGTTTCCCATGAGCAGTTCTTC.

The J gene is TRBJ2-1, the V gene TRBV2; no clear D. V was cut by 6 bases and J by 5 bases, with 5 bases left in between. This CDR3 region has 11 residues. Germline V CDR1 and CDR2: SNHLY, FYNNEI. This chain's CDR3 is CASSLHNEQFF. The CDR3 nucleotides read TGTGCCAGCAGCCTTCACAATGAGCAGTTCTTC.

The chain is built from TRBV11-3 and TRBJ1-2, with D perhaps matching TRBD1 (5 bases). This CDR3 is 13 amino acids long. Trimming shortened V by 7 bases and J by 8 bases, and 17 bases separated the two germline ends. In germline, CDR1 is SGHNT, CDR2 YENEEA. The CDR3: CASTPRGGNGYTF. CDR3 DNA sequence: TGTGCCAGCACCCCAAGGGGAGGGAACGGCTACACCTTC.

A few counts support this clone. J is TRBJ1-1 and V is TRBV5-1, with D hard to call. The CDR3 covers 14 residues. Germline CDR1 reads SGHRS; CDR2 reads YFSETQ. Trimming removed 1 base from V and 1 base from J, with 8 bases in between. CDR3 DNA sequence: TGCGCCAGCAGCTTGTTAGGTTCGAACACTGAAGCTTTCTTT. Amino acids: CASSLLGSNTEAFF.

V is TRBV2 and J is TRBJ2-1; 8 positions agree with TRBD1. Looked up from germline, CDR1 is SNHLY and CDR2 is FYNNEI. V lost 7 bases and J lost 8; bases outside the gene matches: 13. The CDR3 spans 15 residues. CDR3 loop: CASTMTGAWSDEQFF. For the CDR3, the DNA is TGTGCCAGCACTATGACAGGGGCGTGGAGCGATGAGCAGTTCTTC.

The J gene is TRBJ2-1, the V gene TRBV5-1, with a weak D call TRBD2 (7 bases). CDR1 and CDR2 from the germline V gene are SGHRS and YFSETQ. The CDR3 contains 18 residues. The ends were cut back, 2 bases at V and 0 bases at J, with 18 bases in the middle. CDR3 sequence: CASSFTGGGRSSYNEQFF. The CDR3 DNA is TGCGCCAGCAGCTTCACTGGCGGGGGCCGGAGCTCCTACAATGAGCAGTTCTTC.

This clone appeared a few times. The chain combines TRBV6-1 with TRBJ1-1; TRBD1 matches 8 bases. This CDR3 has 13 residues. Germline-derived CDR1 and CDR2 are MNHNS and SASEGT. Unmatched junction bases numbered 9, after V lost 3 bases and J lost 12 bases. The CDR3 DNA reads TGTGCCAGCAGTGATGGGACAGGAACCAAATCTTTCTTT. This translates into CASSDGTGTKSFF.

This clone was observed once. The genes are TRBV15 and TRBJ2-1, with 8 nucleotides matching TRBD1. The CDR3 sequence is 16 residues long. The germline V gene has CDR1 LNHNV and CDR2 YYDKDF (reference sequence). Trimming cost V 5 bases and J 5 bases; bases outside gene matches: 11. The CDR3 loop reads CATSGRDRGPHNEQFF. The CDR3 bases are TGTGCCACCAGCGGCCGAGACAGGGGCCCCCACAATGAGCAGTTCTTC. The full variable domain, its missing parts supplied by reference TRBV15 and TRBJ2-1, is DAMVIQNPRYQVTQFGKPVTLSCSQTLNHNVMYWYQQKSSQAPKLLFHYYDKDFNNEADTPDNFQSRRPNTSFCFLDIRSPGLGDTAMYLCATSGRDRGPHNEQFFGPGTRLTVL.

V is TRBV13 and J is TRBJ1-2; 8 bases are a match to TRBD1. The CDR3 sequence is 15 residues long. Germline CDR1 reads PRHDT; CDR2 reads FYEKMQ (reference sequence). The V and J ends lost 3 bases and 5 bases, in that order; junction bases with no gene match: 8. The CDR3 sequence: CASSFTDRAVYGYTF. CDR3 nucleotide sequence: TGTGCCAGCAGCTTTACGGACAGGGCTGTTTATGGCTACACCTTC.

The V call is TRBV7-8, the J call TRBJ1-1; maybe TRBD1 (6 bases). V was trimmed by 5 bases and J by 10 bases, leaving 14 bases between them. The CDR3 totals 12 residues. Germline CDR1 reads SGHVS; CDR2 reads FQNEAQ. The CDR3 region is CASSRGTPVAFF. For the CDR3, the DNA is TGTGCCAGCAGCAGGGGGACCCCCGTAGCTTTCTTT.

V gene TRBV30 combines with J gene TRBJ1-2, with D possibly being TRBD1 (6 bases). Germline CDR1 and CDR2: GTSNPN and SVGIG (reference sequence). Trimming cost V 8 bases and J 4 bases, with 20 bases left between them. This CDR3 spans 14 amino acids. CDR3 sequence reads: CAGRWDTLPYGYTF. Written as DNA, the CDR3 is TGTGCCGGCCGTTGGGACACCTTACCCTATGGCTACACCTTC.

V usage is TRBV5-1 and J usage is TRBJ1-1, with D possibly matching TRBD1 (6 bases). Trimming cost V 2 bases and J 4 bases, with 15 bases left between them. The CDR3 runs to 15 residues. CDR1 is SGHRS, CDR2 YFSETQ, per germline. This chain's CDR3 is CASSFAGAAVTEAFF. The CDR3 coding sequence is TGCGCCAGCAGCTTTGCAGGGGCCGCCGTCACTGAAGCTTTCTTT.

The J gene is TRBJ2-2, the V gene TRBV9; TRBD2 aligns across 9 bases. Per germline, CDR1 SGDLS and CDR2 YYNGEE. This CDR3 spans 18 amino acids. J gave up 0 bases and V 4 bases, and 10 bases lay outside the gene matches. The CDR3 DNA is TGTGCCAGCAGCTTGCGGCTAGCGGGAATCGCGAACACCGGGGAGCTGTTTTTT. It is translated as CASSLRLAGIANTGELFF.

This chain connects TRBV11-1 to TRBJ1-3; D not certain. From germline, CDR1 is SGHAT and CDR2 FQDESV (reference sequence). CDR3 size: 12 residues. V lost 1 base, J lost 4 bases, and 2 bases lay in between. CDR3 sequence: CASSLGGNTIYF. The CDR3 nucleotides read TGTGCCAGCAGCTTAGGGGGAAACACCATATATTTT.

The rearrangement uses TRBV6-6 and TRBJ2-7; TRBD2 matches at 8 bases. Germline V gene sequence: CDR1 MNHNY, CDR2 SVGAGI (reference sequence). V lost 11 bases, J lost 5 bases, and 5 bases stayed unmatched. The CDR3 length is 11 residues. Here the CDR3 reads CAVGLAHEQYF. The CDR3 nucleotides are TGTGCCGTAGGACTAGCCCACGAGCAGTACTTC.

V gene TRBV10-2 combines with J gene TRBJ1-1; perhaps TRBD1 as D (6 bases). This CDR3 region has 13 residues. The ends were cut back, 4 bases at V and 4 bases at J, with 10 bases in the middle. Germline V lookup: CDR1 WSHSY, CDR2 SAAADI. CDR3 region: CASSVDRTTEAFF. DNA for the CDR3: TGCGCCAGCAGTGTAGACAGGACCACTGAAGCTTTCTTT.

The chain combines TRBV6-1 with TRBJ1-1; 10 positions agree with TRBD1. The CDR3 runs to 15 residues. Germline CDR1 is MNHNS and CDR2 is SASEGT. V shed 6 bases and J 4 bases; nucleotides not matched to a gene: 8. This CDR3 is CASSARTGGRTEAFF. The DNA for the CDR3 is TGTGCCAGCAGCGCCAGGACAGGGGGTCGCACTGAAGCTTTCTTT.

The V and J genes are TRBV7-2 and TRBJ2-3; 9 nucleotides line up with TRBD2. This CDR3 is built from 16 residues. With 1 base clipped from V and 1 base from J, the junction kept 3 bases outside the gene matches. Germline CDR1 SGHTA, CDR2 FQGNSA. The DNA for the CDR3 is TGTGCCAGCAGCTTAGGAATAGCGGGGGGCACAGATACGCAGTATTTT. As protein: CASSLGIAGGTDTQYF.

In its sample, this clone was seen once. J is TRBJ1-5 and V is TRBV30; 7 bases line up with TRBD1. The CDR3 extends over 15 amino acids. Germline loops: CDR1 GTSNPN, CDR2 SVGIG (reference sequence). The ends lost 0 bases at V and 7 bases at J; junction bases unmatched: 9. DNA of the CDR3: TGTGCCTGGAGTGTAGACAGGGTAGGTGGCCAGCCCCAGCATTTT. It encodes CAWSVDRVGGQPQHF.

This sequence joins TRBV9 and TRBJ2-2; a possible D gene is TRBD2 (5 bases). CDR3 length: 14 amino acids. The V and J ends lost 5 bases and 5 bases respectively, with 13 bases between them. Germline loops: CDR1 SGDLS, CDR2 YYNGEE. DNA of the CDR3: TGTGCCAGCAGTTATGCCCTAGCAACCGGGGAGCTGTTTTTT. It codes for CASSYALATGELFF.